Below are 7 T cell receptor beta chains sequenced from a single sample in a study of OX40 agonist ivuxolimab in advanced cancers. Sequenced by immunoSEQ multiplex PCR; TCRdb stores in-frame clones only, minus some. The table records 55,000 to 80,000 clones, about 92% of them present only once. Sequencing was performed on CD4+ or CD8+ T cells sorted from blood, taken in a trial of the OX40 agonist ivuxolimab. The receptor set was obtained from an adult with an advanced solid tumor such as melanoma, head and neck, liver or kidney cancer.

The chain links TRBV10-1 to TRBJ2-4; no firm D call. V lost 0 bases and J lost 7, with 7 bases in between. Germline V lookup: CDR1 WNHNN, CDR2 SYGVQD (reference sequence). CDR3 size: 13 residues. The chain's CDR3 is CASSESGRNIQYF. In nucleotides, the CDR3 is TGCGCCAGCAGTGAGTCTGGGCGGAACATTCAGTACTTC.

The rearrangement links TRBV5-5 to TRBJ1-4, with 8 bases identical to TRBD1. Germline V CDR1 and CDR2: SGHKS, YYEKEE (reference sequence). With V trimmed by 2 bases and J by 7 bases, 4 bases remained unmatched. The CDR3 is 14 amino acids. CDR3 DNA: TGTGCCAGCAGCTTAATCGGGACAGGTGAAAAACTGTTTTTT. This encodes CASSLIGTGEKLFF.

Written as DNA, the CDR3 is TGTGCCAGCAGTGGCCCCGGGACTAGCGGGCCCTACAATGAGCAGTTCTTC. Its protein is CASSGPGTSGPYNEQFF. The V call is TRBV2, the J call TRBJ2-1; 12 positions match TRBD2. From germline, CDR1 is SNHLY and CDR2 FYNNEI. CDR3 length: 17 amino acids. The V segment lost 4 bases and the J segment 2 bases; nucleotides outside the gene matches: 6.

CDR3 sequence: CASSFTGGSNEKLFF. DNA of the CDR3: TGCGCCAGCAGCTTTACAGGGGGCTCTAATGAAAAACTGTTTTTT. V is TRBV5-1 and J is TRBJ1-4; 9 nucleotides line up with TRBD1. After removal of 2 bases from V and 3 bases from J, the junction contained 2 bases not matched to a gene. Germline V gives CDR1 SGHRS, CDR2 YFSETQ. The CDR3 has 15 amino acids.

J is TRBJ2-5 and V is TRBV5-4; D not resolved. This CDR3 has 12 residues. CDR1 is SGHNT and CDR2 is YYREEE in the germline V gene (reference sequence). Trimming cost V 4 bases and J 3 bases, with 7 bases left between them. CDR3 residues: CASSAGKETQYF. The CDR3, as DNA: TGTGCCAGCAGCGCTGGAAAAGAGACCCAGTACTTC.

This rearrangement joins TRBV19 to TRBJ1-3; 7 bases match TRBD1. The CDR3 has 15 residues. The germline V gene has CDR1 LNHDA and CDR2 SQIVND (reference sequence). The V and J ends lost 7 bases and 6 bases, in that order; junction bases with no gene match: 12. In nucleotides, the CDR3 is TGTGCCAGTACCGTAACAGGGGATCTGGAAAACACCATATATTTT. As protein: CASTVTGDLENTIYF. Full variable domain (rest looked up from reference TRBV19 and TRBJ1-3): DGGITQSPKYLFRKEGQNVTLSCEQNLNHDAMYWYRQDPGQGLRLIYYSQIVNDFQKGDIAEGYSVSREKKESFPLTVTSAQKNPTAFYLCASTVTGDLENTIYFGEGSWLTVV.

This clone was detected only a few times. The chain joins TRBV19 to TRBJ1-5; 7 bases line up with TRBD1. From germline, CDR1 is LNHDA and CDR2 SQIVND (reference sequence). Trimming removed 3 bases from V and 6 bases from J; junction bases left unmatched: 5. The CDR3 sequence is 14 residues long. The DNA for the CDR3 is TGTGCCAGTAGTATGGACAGGTTTGCTCAGCCCCAGCATTTT. Translating it yields CASSMDRFAQPQHF. Supplemented by reference TRBV19 and TRBJ1-5, the full variable domain reads DGGITQSPKYLFRKEGQNVTLSCEQNLNHDAMYWYRQDPGQGLRLIYYSQIVNDFQKGDIAEGYSVSREKKESFPLTVTSAQKNPTAFYLCASSMDRFAQPQHFGDGTRLSIL.